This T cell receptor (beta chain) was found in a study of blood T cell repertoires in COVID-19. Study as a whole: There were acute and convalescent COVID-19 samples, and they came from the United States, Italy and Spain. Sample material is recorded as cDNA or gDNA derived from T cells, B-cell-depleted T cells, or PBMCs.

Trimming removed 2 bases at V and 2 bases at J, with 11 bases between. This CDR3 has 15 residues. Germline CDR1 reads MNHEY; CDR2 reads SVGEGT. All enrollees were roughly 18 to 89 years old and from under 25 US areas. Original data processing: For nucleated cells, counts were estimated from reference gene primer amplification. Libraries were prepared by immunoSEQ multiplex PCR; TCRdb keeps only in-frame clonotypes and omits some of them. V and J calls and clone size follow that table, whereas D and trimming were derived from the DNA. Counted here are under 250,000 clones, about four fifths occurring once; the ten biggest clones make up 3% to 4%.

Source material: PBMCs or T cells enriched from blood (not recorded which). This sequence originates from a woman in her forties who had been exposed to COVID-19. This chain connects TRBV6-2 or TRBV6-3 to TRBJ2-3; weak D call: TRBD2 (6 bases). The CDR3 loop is CASSYGSGDTDTQYF. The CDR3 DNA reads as TGTGCCAGCAGTTACGGTAGCGGAGACACAGATACGCAGTATTTT.